This T cell receptor (beta chain) was sequenced for a study of cytomegalovirus exposure and HLA in healthy donors. Turning to the study itself: Earlier sequencing of about 179 million T cells yielded approximately 100 million unique TCR beta sequences. Study results and caveats: Sequencing likely produced, as an artifact, a cluster of highly shared sequence variants. Rarity marked most TCR sequences, yet some public TCRs occurred in many donors.

This clone has a handful of counts. The target antigen is unknown. 60 Vbeta and 13 Jbeta primers were used in PCR. Repertoires were generated with immunoSEQ multiplex PCR, while TCRdb's copy carries only in-frame clones and drops some. Of 130,000 to 150,000 clones detected, under 90% appear once; the ten largest clones hold roughly 4.5%. V shed 5 bases and J shed 0 bases, with 13 bases lying between them. This CDR3 has 15 amino acids. The germline gives CDR1 SGHTA, CDR2 FQGNSA. J is TRBJ1-1 and V is TRBV7-2; D is perhaps TRBD1 (5 bases). The sequence was obtained from a man in his forties or fifties in good health and CMV-seronegative. Sequencing was carried out using PBMCs. The CDR3 nucleotides read TGTGCCAGCAGCCCCGACAGTTTAATGAACACTGAAGCTTTCTTT. Protein product: CASSPDSLMNTEAFF.